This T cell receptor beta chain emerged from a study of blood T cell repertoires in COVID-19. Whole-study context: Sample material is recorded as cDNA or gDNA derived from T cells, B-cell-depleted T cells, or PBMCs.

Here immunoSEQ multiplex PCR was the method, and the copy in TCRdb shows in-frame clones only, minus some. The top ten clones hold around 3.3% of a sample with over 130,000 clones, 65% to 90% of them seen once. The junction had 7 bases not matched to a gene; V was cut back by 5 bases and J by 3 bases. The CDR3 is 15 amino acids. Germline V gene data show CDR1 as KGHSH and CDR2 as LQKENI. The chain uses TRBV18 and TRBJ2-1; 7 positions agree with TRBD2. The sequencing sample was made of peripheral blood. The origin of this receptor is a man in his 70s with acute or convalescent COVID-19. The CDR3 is CASSAGTNNYNEQFF. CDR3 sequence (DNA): TGTGCCAGCTCAGCTGGGACTAACAACTACAATGAGCAGTTCTTC. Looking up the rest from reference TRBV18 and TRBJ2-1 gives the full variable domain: NAGVMQNPRHLVRRRGQEARLRCSPMKGHSHVYWYRQLPEEGLKFMVYLQKENIIDESGMPKERFSAEFPKEGPSILRIQQVVRGDSAAYFCASSAGTNNYNEQFFGPGTRLTVL.